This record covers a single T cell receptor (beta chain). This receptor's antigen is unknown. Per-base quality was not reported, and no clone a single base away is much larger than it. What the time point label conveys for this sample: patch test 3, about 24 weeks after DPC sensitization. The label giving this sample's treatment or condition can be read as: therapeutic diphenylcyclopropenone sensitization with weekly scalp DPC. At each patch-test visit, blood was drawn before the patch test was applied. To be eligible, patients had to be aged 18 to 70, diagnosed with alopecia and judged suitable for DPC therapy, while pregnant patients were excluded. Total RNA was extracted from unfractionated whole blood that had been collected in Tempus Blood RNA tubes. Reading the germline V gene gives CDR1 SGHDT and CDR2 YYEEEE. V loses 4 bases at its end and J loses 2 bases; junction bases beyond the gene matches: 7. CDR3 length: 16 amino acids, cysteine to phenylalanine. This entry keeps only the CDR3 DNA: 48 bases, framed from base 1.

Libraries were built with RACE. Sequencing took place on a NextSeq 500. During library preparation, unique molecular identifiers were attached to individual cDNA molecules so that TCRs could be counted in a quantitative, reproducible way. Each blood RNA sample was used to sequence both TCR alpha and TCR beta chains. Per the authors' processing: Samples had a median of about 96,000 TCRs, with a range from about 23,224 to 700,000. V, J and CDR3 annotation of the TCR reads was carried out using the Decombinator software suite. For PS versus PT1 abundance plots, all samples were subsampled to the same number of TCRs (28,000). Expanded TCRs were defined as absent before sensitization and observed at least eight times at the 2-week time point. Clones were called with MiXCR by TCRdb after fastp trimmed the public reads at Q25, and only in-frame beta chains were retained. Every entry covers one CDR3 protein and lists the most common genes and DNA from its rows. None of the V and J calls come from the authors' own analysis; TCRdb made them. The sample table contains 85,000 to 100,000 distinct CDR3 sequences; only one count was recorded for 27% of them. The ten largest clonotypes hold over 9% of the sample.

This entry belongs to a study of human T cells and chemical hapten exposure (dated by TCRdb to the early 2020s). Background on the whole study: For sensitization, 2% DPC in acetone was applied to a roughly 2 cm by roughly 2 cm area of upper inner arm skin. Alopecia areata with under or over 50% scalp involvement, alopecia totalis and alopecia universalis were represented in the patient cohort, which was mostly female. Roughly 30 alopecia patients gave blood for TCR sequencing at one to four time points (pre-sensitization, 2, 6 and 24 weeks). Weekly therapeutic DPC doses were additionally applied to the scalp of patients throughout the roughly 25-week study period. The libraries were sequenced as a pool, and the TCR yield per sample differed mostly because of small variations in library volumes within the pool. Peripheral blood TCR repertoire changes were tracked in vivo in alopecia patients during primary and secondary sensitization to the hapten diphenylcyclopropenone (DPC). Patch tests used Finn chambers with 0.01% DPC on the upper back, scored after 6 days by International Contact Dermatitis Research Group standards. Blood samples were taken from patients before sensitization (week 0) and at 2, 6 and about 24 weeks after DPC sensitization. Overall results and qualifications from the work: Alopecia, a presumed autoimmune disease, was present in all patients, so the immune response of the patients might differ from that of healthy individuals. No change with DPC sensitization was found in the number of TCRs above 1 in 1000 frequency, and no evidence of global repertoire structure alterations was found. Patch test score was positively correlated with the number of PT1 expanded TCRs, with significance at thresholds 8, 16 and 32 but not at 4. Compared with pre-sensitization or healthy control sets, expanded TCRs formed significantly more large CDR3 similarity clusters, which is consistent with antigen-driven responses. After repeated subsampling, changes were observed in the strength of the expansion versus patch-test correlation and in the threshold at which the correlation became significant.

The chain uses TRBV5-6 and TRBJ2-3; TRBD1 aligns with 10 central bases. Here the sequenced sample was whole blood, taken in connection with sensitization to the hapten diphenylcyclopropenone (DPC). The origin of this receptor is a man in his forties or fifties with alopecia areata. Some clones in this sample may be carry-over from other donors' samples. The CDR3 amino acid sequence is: CASSLRTGGFTDTQYF. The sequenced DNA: TGTGCCAGCAGCCTAAGGACAGGGGGATTCACAGATACGCAGTATTTT.